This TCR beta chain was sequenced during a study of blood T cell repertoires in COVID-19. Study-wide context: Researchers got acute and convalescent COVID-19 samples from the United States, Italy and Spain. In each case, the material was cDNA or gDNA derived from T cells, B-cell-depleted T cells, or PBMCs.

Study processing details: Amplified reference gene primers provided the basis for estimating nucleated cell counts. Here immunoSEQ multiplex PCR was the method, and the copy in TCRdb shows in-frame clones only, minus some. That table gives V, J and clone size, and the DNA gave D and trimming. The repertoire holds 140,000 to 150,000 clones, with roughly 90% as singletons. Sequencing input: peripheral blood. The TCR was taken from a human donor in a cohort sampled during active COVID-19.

CDR3 amino acids: CASRILQGRELFF. CDR3 coding DNA: TGTGCCAGCAGGATATTACAGGGCCGGGAGCTGTTTTTT. The chain recombines TRBV6-5 with TRBJ2-2; the D gene is possibly TRBD1 (6 bases). Germline lookup yields CDR1 MNHEY and CDR2 SVGAGI. Trimming took off 6 bases at V and 9 bases at J, with 14 bases between the two ends. This CDR3 has 13 residues.